These 26 T cell receptor beta chains were sequenced from one sample in a study of cytomegalovirus exposure and HLA in healthy donors. The PCR had 60 Vbeta and 13 Jbeta primers. Assay: immunoSEQ multiplex PCR; the TCRdb copy retains only in-frame clones and omits some. The data contain about 180,000 clones, around 80% of them seen just once; the ten biggest clones take up roughly 2%. The sequencing input was PBMCs. The origin of the receptors is a woman aged 25 to 39 in good health and CMV-seronegative.

V usage is TRBV7-2 and J usage is TRBJ2-2, with 11 bases matching TRBD2. The CDR3 runs to 15 residues. In germline, CDR1 is SGHTA, CDR2 FQGNSA. The J segment lost 6 bases and the V segment lost 6 bases, leaving 6 bases of the junction unmatched. CDR3 protein: CASRVAGGPSGELFF. The CDR3 DNA reads TGTGCCAGCAGGGTAGCGGGGGGGCCATCCGGGGAGCTGTTTTTT.

The genes are TRBV7-6 and TRBJ1-2, with 7 bases aligning to TRBD1. J was trimmed by 4 bases and V by 5 bases; bases with no gene match: 7. The germline V gene has CDR1 SGHVS and CDR2 FNYEAQ. This CDR3 spans 14 amino acids. The CDR3 bases are TGTGCCAGCAGCCCTGGGGACAGATTCTATGGCTACACCTTC. It specifies CASSPGDRFYGYTF.

This clone was seen a handful of times. The chain combines TRBV7-2 with TRBJ2-3; TRBD2 matches 7 bases. CDR1 SGHTA and CDR2 FQGNSA come from the germline V gene. The CDR3 is 17 residues long. The V gene end was trimmed by 1 base and the J gene end by 2 bases; junction bases not matched to a gene: 9. The CDR3 loop is CASSLDLTGGFTDTQYF. The CDR3, as DNA: TGTGCCAGCAGCTTAGATCTGACGGGGGGATTCACAGATACGCAGTATTTT. Combining the CDR3 with reference TRBV7-2 and TRBJ2-3 gives the whole variable domain GAGVSQSPSNKVTEKGKDVELRCDPISGHTALYWYRQSLGQGLEFLIYFQGNSAPDKSGLPSDRFSAERTGGSVSTLTIQRTQQEDSAVYLCASSLDLTGGFTDTQYFGPGTRLTVL.

This chain joins TRBV12-5 and TRBJ1-5; 10 positions match TRBD1. The V segment lost 0 bases and the J segment 0 bases; nucleotides outside the gene matches: 17. Germline CDR1 reads LGHNT; CDR2 reads FRNRAP. This CDR3 contains 22 residues. The CDR3 spells CASGLVHFVSGTGVYSNQPQHF. As DNA, the CDR3 is TGTGCTAGTGGTTTGGTACATTTCGTCAGCGGGACAGGGGTCTATAGCAATCAGCCCCAGCATTTT.

The chain carries TRBV7-2 and TRBJ2-1; possible D gene TRBD2, 6 bases. This CDR3 has 16 amino acids. From germline, CDR1 is SGHTA and CDR2 FQGNSA. Trimming took off 1 base at V and 4 bases at J, with 14 bases between the two ends. As DNA, the CDR3 is TGTGCCAGCAGCTTAGACCCCCTAGCGTCATACAATGAGCAGTTCTTC. Amino acids: CASSLDPLASYNEQFF.

The rearrangement uses TRBV2 and TRBJ2-2, with 9 bases aligning to TRBD2. The CDR3 is 16 amino acids. Per germline, CDR1 SNHLY and CDR2 FYNNEI. Unmatched junction bases numbered 7, after V lost 2 bases and J lost 6 bases. The CDR3 protein is CASSERAGGFAGELFF. The CDR3 DNA reads TGTGCCAGCAGTGAAAGAGCGGGGGGTTTCGCCGGGGAGCTGTTTTTT.

The table lists this clone with a few counts. The chain carries TRBV7-3 and TRBJ2-2; no reliable D call. The germline gives CDR1 SGHTA, CDR2 FQGTGA. V was shortened by 8 bases and J by 7 bases, with 14 bases between the two germline ends. The length of the CDR3 is 13 residues. The CDR3 region is CASRPRSGGELFF. DNA of the CDR3: TGTGCCAGCCGCCCACGGTCGGGCGGGGAGCTGTTTTTT.

J is TRBJ2-3 and V is TRBV27; TRBD1 matches at 7 bases. Per the germline V gene, CDR1 is MNHEY and CDR2 is SMNVEV (reference sequence). The CDR3 is 15 amino acids. The J segment lost 2 bases and the V segment lost 6 bases, leaving 8 bases of the junction unmatched. The CDR3 DNA reads as TGTGCCAGCAGATACAGGGGTACCAACACAGATACGCAGTATTTT. Amino acid sequence: CASRYRGTNTDTQYF.

The rearrangement joins TRBV6-1 to TRBJ1-1; 12 nucleotides agree with TRBD1. The ends lost 2 bases at V and 3 bases at J; junction bases unmatched: 4. There are 16 residues in the CDR3. Germline lookup yields CDR1 MNHNS and CDR2 SASEGT. CDR3 residues: CASSERGTGGDTEAFF. The CDR3 DNA sequence: TGTGCCAGCAGTGAAAGGGGGACAGGGGGCGACACTGAAGCTTTCTTT.

The chain carries TRBV19 and TRBJ2-5; a possible D gene is TRBD2 (6 bases). CDR1 and CDR2 (germline): LNHDA, SQIVND (reference sequence). V lost 1 base, J lost 1 base, and 10 bases lay in between. The CDR3 is 15 residues long. CDR3 DNA: TGTGCCAGTAGTATAGCTGGAGGGCCCCAAGAGACCCAGTACTTC. The encoded protein is CASSIAGGPQETQYF.

This chain connects TRBV7-2 to TRBJ2-1; TRBD2 matches at 11 bases. Germline values: CDR1 SGHTA, CDR2 FQGNSA. The V gene end was trimmed by 5 bases and the J gene end by 6 bases; junction bases not matched to a gene: 6. This CDR3 is built from 15 residues. This chain's CDR3 is CASSRTSGGRNEQFF. In DNA, the CDR3 is TGTGCCAGCAGCCGCACTAGCGGGGGCCGCAATGAGCAGTTCTTC.

The V call is TRBV9, the J call TRBJ2-7, with TRBD1 matching 10 bases. V was pared by 0 bases and J by 6 bases, with 3 bases of the junction left unmatched. The CDR3 has 14 residues. Germline V gene sequence: CDR1 SGDLS, CDR2 YYNGEE. The CDR3, as DNA: TGTGCCAGCAGCGTAGTTGGGACAGGGGCCGAGCAGTACTTC. Translated: CASSVVGTGAEQYF.

This sequence joins TRBV7-9 and TRBJ1-2; tentative D call: TRBD1 (5 bases). V lost 1 base and J 10 bases, leaving 16 bases between the germline ends. CDR3 length: 14 amino acids. CDR1 and CDR2 from the germline V gene are SEHNR and FQNEAQ (reference sequence). This CDR3 is CASSLVLVGEDYTF. Here the CDR3 DNA reads TGTGCCAGCAGCTTAGTTTTGGTAGGGGAGGACTACACCTTC.

The chain joins TRBV19 to TRBJ1-1; D may be TRBD1 (5 bases). This CDR3 region has 12 residues. CDR1 and CDR2 (germline): LNHDA, SQIVND (reference sequence). Trimming removed 3 bases from V and 6 bases from J, with 8 bases in between. In DNA, the CDR3 is TGTGCCAGTAGTATCTCGACAGCTGAAGCTTTCTTT. Its protein product is CASSISTAEAFF.

The V and J genes are TRBV9 and TRBJ2-7; perhaps TRBD2 as D (6 bases). Germline CDR1 and CDR2: SGDLS and YYNGEE. CDR3 length equals 13 residues. V lost 4 bases to trimming and J lost 6 bases, with 14 bases between them. CDR3 in amino acids: CASSPPVGGEQYF. The CDR3 coding sequence is TGTGCCAGCAGCCCCCCCGTGGGGGGCGAGCAGTACTTC.

The genes are TRBV6-4 and TRBJ2-1, with TRBD2 identical over 12 bases. Per the germline V gene, CDR1 is MRHNA and CDR2 is SNTAGT. The CDR3 is 15 amino acids. The trim removed 6 bases at V and 8 bases at J, leaving 8 bases unmatched. CDR3 sequence (DNA): TGTGCCAGCAGAGAGCTAGCGGGGGGGCCCCATGAGCAGTTCTTC. Its protein product is CASRELAGGPHEQFF.

This chain uses TRBV6-5 with TRBJ1-1, with D possibly being TRBD1 (6 bases). The length of the CDR3 is 16 residues. CDR1 MNHEY and CDR2 SVGAGI come from the germline V gene. V lost 0 bases to trimming and J lost 2 bases, with 13 bases between them. The CDR3 coding sequence is TGTGCCAGCAGTTACTCCCGGGGCAGGGGAAACACTGAAGCTTTCTTT. Its translation is CASSYSRGRGNTEAFF.

The rearrangement uses TRBV18 and TRBJ2-1; 11 bases align to TRBD2. The CDR3 has 15 residues. V lost 8 bases to trimming and J lost 2 bases; unmatched junction nucleotides: 5. Germline V gene lookup returns CDR1 KGHSH and CDR2 LQKENI. CDR3 region: CASMISGGAYNEQFF. In DNA, the CDR3 is TGTGCCAGCATGATTAGCGGGGGGGCCTACAATGAGCAGTTCTTC.

The CDR3 sequence: CASSLAGQGAYGYTF. DNA of the CDR3: TGCGCCAGCAGCTTGGCGGGACAGGGGGCCTATGGCTACACCTTC. This sequence joins TRBV5-1 and TRBJ1-2; the match to TRBD1 covers 12 bases. The V and J ends lost 0 bases and 4 bases, in that order; junction bases with no gene match: 1. This CDR3 has 15 residues. CDR1 SGHRS and CDR2 YFSETQ come from the germline V gene.

V usage is TRBV6-1 and J usage is TRBJ1-1; no clear D gene. This CDR3 region has 13 residues. The V end lost 3 bases, the J end lost 3 bases, and 8 bases lay between the germline ends. Looked up from germline, CDR1 is MNHNS and CDR2 is SASEGT. CDR3 nucleotide sequence: TGTGCCAGCAGTGAGGACTCCTACACTGAAGCTTTCTTT. Amino acids: CASSEDSYTEAFF.

The V gene is TRBV7-6, the J gene TRBJ2-7, with 8 bases lining up with TRBD2. The CDR3 consists of 12 residues. Unmatched junction bases numbered 0, after V lost 1 base and J lost 7 bases. Germline CDR1 SGHVS, CDR2 FNYEAQ. The CDR3 nucleotides read TGTGCCAGCAGCTTAGAGCGGGGGGAGCAGTACTTC. This codes for CASSLERGEQYF.

This chain connects TRBV2 to TRBJ1-1; no definite D call. With 4 bases removed from V and 1 base from J, the gap between germline ends came to 4 bases. The CDR3 contains 12 residues. Germline lookup yields CDR1 SNHLY and CDR2 FYNNEI. Written as DNA, the CDR3 is TGTGCCAGCAGTGCAGGGAACACTGAAGCTTTCTTT. Protein sequence: CASSAGNTEAFF. The full variable domain, completed using reference TRBV2 and TRBJ1-1, is EPEVTQTPSHQVTQMGQEVILRCVPISNHLYFYWYRQILGQKVEFLVSFYNNEISEKSEIFDDQFSVERPDGSNFTLKIRSTKLEDSAMYFCASSAGNTEAFFGQGTRLTVV.

This chain uses TRBV27 with TRBJ1-2; the match to TRBD1 covers 7 bases. CDR3 length: 13 amino acids. Germline V gives CDR1 MNHEY, CDR2 SMNVEV (reference sequence). Trimming removed 6 bases from V and 5 bases from J; junction bases left unmatched: 6. CDR3 protein: CASRGQQAYGYTF. DNA for the CDR3: TGTGCCAGCAGGGGACAGCAGGCATATGGCTACACCTTC.

The chain is built from TRBV10-2 and TRBJ2-7; 8 nucleotides match TRBD1. Germline-derived CDR1 and CDR2 are WSHSY and SAAADI. The ends lost 7 bases at V and 4 bases at J; junction bases unmatched: 9. The CDR3 spans 14 residues. The CDR3: CASTGQGSAYEQYF. The CDR3 DNA is TGCGCCAGCACCGGACAGGGCTCGGCTTACGAGCAGTACTTC.

The rearrangement joins TRBV5-5 to TRBJ2-3, with 8 bases aligning to TRBD2. Germline V gene sequence: CDR1 SGHKS, CDR2 YYEKEE (reference sequence). The length of the CDR3 is 14 residues. J lost 5 bases, V lost 2 bases, and 4 bases had no gene match. The CDR3 nucleotides read TGTGCCAGCAGCTTCGCGAGCGGGGGAGATACGCAGTATTTT. This translates into CASSFASGGDTQYF.

The J gene is TRBJ1-2, the V gene TRBV7-6; the match to TRBD1 covers 9 bases. V shed 1 base, J shed 2 bases, and the junction held 2 bases outside the gene matches. The length of the CDR3 is 15 residues. Germline CDR1 reads SGHVS; CDR2 reads FNYEAQ. CDR3 region: CASSLEGTGNYGYTF. CDR3 in DNA: TGTGCCAGCAGCTTAGAAGGGACAGGGAACTATGGCTACACCTTC.